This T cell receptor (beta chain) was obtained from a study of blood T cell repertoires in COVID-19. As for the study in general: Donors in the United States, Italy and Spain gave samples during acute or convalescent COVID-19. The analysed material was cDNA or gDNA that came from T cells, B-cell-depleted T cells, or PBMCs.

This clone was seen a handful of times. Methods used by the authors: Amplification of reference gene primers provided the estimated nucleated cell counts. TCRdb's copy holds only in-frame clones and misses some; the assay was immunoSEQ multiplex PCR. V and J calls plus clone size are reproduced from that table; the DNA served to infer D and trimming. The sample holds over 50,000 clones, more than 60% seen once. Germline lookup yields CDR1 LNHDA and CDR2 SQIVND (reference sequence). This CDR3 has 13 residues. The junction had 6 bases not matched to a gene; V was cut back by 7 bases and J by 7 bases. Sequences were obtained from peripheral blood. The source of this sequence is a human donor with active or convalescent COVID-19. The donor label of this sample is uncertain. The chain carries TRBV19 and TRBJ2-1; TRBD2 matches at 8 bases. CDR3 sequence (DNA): TGTGCCAGTAAGAAGCGGGAGCAGAATGAGCAGTTCTTC. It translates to CASKKREQNEQFF.